One sample yielded the 29 T cell receptor beta chains listed below, sequenced in a study of blood T cell repertoires in COVID-19. Profiling relied on immunoSEQ multiplex PCR, and the TCRdb table lists in-frame clones only, not all of them. The top ten hold about 14% of the sample, which has approximately 220,000 clones, around 90% seen once. Sample: PBMCs or T cells enriched from blood (not recorded which). These receptor sequences come from a man aged 25-45 years who had been exposed to COVID-19.

This chain connects TRBV5-5 to TRBJ1-5; TRBD1 agrees at 9 bases. This CDR3 has 14 residues. Germline assignment: CDR1 SGHKS and CDR2 YYEKEE (reference sequence). V was pared by 5 bases and J by 6 bases, with 6 bases of the junction left unmatched. The CDR3 sequence is CASRKDRGGQPQHF. For the CDR3, the DNA is TGTGCCAGCAGGAAAGACAGGGGGGGTCAGCCCCAGCATTTT.

The chain employs TRBV6-5 and TRBJ1-2; D is undetermined. The germline V gene encodes CDR1 MNHEY and CDR2 SVGAGI. CDR3 size: 13 residues. V was trimmed by 3 bases and J by 1 base, leaving 6 bases between them. CDR3: CASSYLDNYGYTF. The CDR3 nucleotides are TGTGCCAGCAGTTATCTAGATAACTATGGCTACACCTTC.

The V and J genes are TRBV4-1 and TRBJ2-1, with 9 bases identical to TRBD1. V gave up 1 base and J gave up 5 bases; unmatched junction bases: 6. This CDR3 is built from 16 residues. The germline V gene encodes CDR1 MGHRA and CDR2 YSYEKL. The CDR3 coding sequence is TGCGCCAGCAGCCAAGTGGGACAGGGAAATAACAATGAGCAGTTCTTC. Its translation: CASSQVGQGNNNEQFF.

This chain links TRBV13 with TRBJ2-2; maybe TRBD2 (5 bases). The germline V gene has CDR1 PRHDT and CDR2 FYEKMQ (reference sequence). Deletions cut 5 bases from V and 3 bases from J, with 16 bases between. This CDR3 is 16 amino acids long. The CDR3 is CASSQNSVLDTGELFF. The DNA for the CDR3 is TGTGCCAGCAGCCAGAATAGCGTTTTGGACACCGGGGAGCTGTTTTTT.

This chain links TRBV24-1 with TRBJ2-1; 10 bases map to TRBD2. Germline lookup yields CDR1 KGHDR and CDR2 SFDVKD. The CDR3 spans 17 residues. V lost 5 bases, J lost 5 bases, and 11 bases stayed unmatched. The CDR3 sequence is CATSVIARLAGDNEQFF. CDR3 bases: TGTGCCACCAGTGTCATTGCCCGGCTAGCGGGAGACAATGAGCAGTTCTTC.

The chain links TRBV5-6 to TRBJ2-5; D is uncertain. Trimming removed 3 bases from V and 5 bases from J, with 11 bases in between. Germline CDR1 reads SGHDT; CDR2 reads YYEEEE. The CDR3 length is 13 residues. The CDR3 DNA sequence: TGTGCCAGCAGCTCTCATATGCGGGAGACCCAGTACTTC. It is translated as CASSSHMRETQYF.

This clone was found a few times. This rearrangement joins TRBV10-3 to TRBJ2-1, with no clear D. V lost 4 bases, J lost 1 base, and 11 bases lay in between. Germline V lookup: CDR1 ENHRY, CDR2 SYGVKD. This CDR3 has 15 amino acids. The CDR3 coding sequence is TGTGCCATCAGTGTCCAACCTAGTTCCTACAATGAGCAGTTCTTC. This codes for CAISVQPSSYNEQFF.

The gene calls are TRBV27 and TRBJ2-5; D is perhaps TRBD1 (5 bases). The CDR3 covers 15 residues. Germline V CDR1 and CDR2: MNHEY, SMNVEV (reference sequence). The V end lost 5 bases, the J end lost 5 bases, and 18 bases lay between the germline ends. CDR3 region: CASSGQGGFRETQYF. The CDR3 DNA sequence: TGTGCCAGCAGTGGGCAGGGCGGTTTTCGGGAGACCCAGTACTTC.

This chain connects TRBV12-3 or TRBV12-4 to TRBJ2-5, with TRBD2 as a possible D gene (5 bases). The CDR3 runs to 13 residues. V was clipped by 4 bases and J by 5 bases, with 11 bases between them. Here the CDR3 DNA reads TGTGCCAGCAGTTCGCCCGGGAAGGAGACCCAGTACTTC. Translated: CASSSPGKETQYF.

This chain uses TRBV6-5 with TRBJ1-4; no clear D. This CDR3 contains 13 residues. V lost 9 bases and J lost 8, with 16 bases in between. Germline V gives CDR1 MNHEY, CDR2 SVGAGI. For the CDR3, the DNA is TGTGCCAGTCGTCTGCCGACAAGCGAAAAACTGTTTTTT. It yields the protein CASRLPTSEKLFF.

The chain employs TRBV7-6 and TRBJ2-1, with 10 nucleotides matching TRBD2. Germline loops: CDR1 SGHVS, CDR2 FNYEAQ. This CDR3 has 16 amino acids. Unmatched junction bases numbered 10, after V lost 4 bases and J lost 7 bases. The CDR3, as DNA: TGTGCCAGCAGCTCGCTAGCGGGGGTCCCTATGAATGAGCAGTTCTTC. Protein: CASSSLAGVPMNEQFF.

This clone came up a few times. The chain joins TRBV29-1 to TRBJ1-1, with TRBD1 matching 10 bases. This CDR3 is 13 amino acids long. V lost 4 bases to trimming and J lost 4 bases; unmatched junction nucleotides: 3. Germline assignment: CDR1 SQVTM and CDR2 ANQGSEA. The CDR3 sequence is CSVGQGARTEAFF. The CDR3 DNA reads TGCAGCGTTGGACAGGGGGCACGCACTGAAGCTTTCTTT.

This clone was recorded only once. The chain has TRBV30 and TRBJ2-3; weak D call: TRBD1 (6 bases). Trimming removed 4 bases at V and 0 bases at J, with 11 bases between. CDR3 length: 14 residues. CDR1 GTSNPN and CDR2 SVGIG come from the germline V gene (reference sequence). Here the CDR3 DNA reads TGTGCCTGGAACAGGGAGTTAAGCACAGATACGCAGTATTTT. Translated: CAWNRELSTDTQYF.

As concerns this clone: This sample includes further DNA sequences coding for the same CDR3. This chain uses TRBV9 with TRBJ1-1, with D possibly TRBD1 on 5 matching bases. The CDR3 contains 13 residues. The V gene's germline CDR1 is SGDLS and CDR2 YYNGEE. The ends were cut back, 4 bases at V and 2 bases at J, with 9 bases in the middle. The chain's CDR3 is CASSTQGNTEAFF. CDR3 DNA: TGTGCCAGCAGCACCCAGGGTAACACTGAAGCTTTCTTT. Filled out from reference TRBV9 and TRBJ1-1, the complete variable domain reads DSGVTQTPKHLITATGQRVTLRCSPRSGDLSVYWYQQSLDQGLQFLIQYYNGEERAKGNILERFSAQQFPDLHSELNLSSLELGDSALYFCASSTQGNTEAFFGQGTRLTVV.

The chain employs TRBV4-1 and TRBJ1-3; D is perhaps TRBD1 (6 bases). V was trimmed by 0 bases and J by 4 bases, leaving 25 bases between them. Germline CDR1 MGHRA, CDR2 YSYEKL. This CDR3 has 20 residues. The DNA for the CDR3 is TGCGCCAGCAGCCAAGATATATATTGGCCCCTTTGGGGGCGCGGAAACACCATATATTTT. Amino acid sequence: CASSQDIYWPLWGRGNTIYF.

This clone was recorded only once. The chain uses TRBV5-6 and TRBJ2-2; D unresolved. V was clipped by 3 bases and J by 5 bases, with 5 bases between them. This CDR3 has 12 residues. Germline V gene data show CDR1 as SGHDT and CDR2 as YYEEEE. CDR3 protein: CASSSLTGELFF. The CDR3 DNA reads as TGTGCCAGCAGCTCCTTAACCGGGGAGCTGTTTTTT.

The V gene is TRBV11-2, the J gene TRBJ2-1; D is ambiguous. Per the germline V gene, CDR1 is SGHAT and CDR2 is FQNNGV. This CDR3 spans 11 amino acids. Trimming stripped 6 bases from V and 5 bases from J, with 5 bases between. This chain's CDR3 is CASRLNNEQFF. In nucleotides, the CDR3 is TGTGCCAGCAGACTAAACAATGAGCAGTTCTTC. The complete variable domain, with remaining parts taken from reference TRBV11-2 and TRBJ2-1, reads EAGVAQSPRYKIIEKRQSVAFWCNPISGHATLYWYQQILGQGPKLLIQFQNNGVVDDSQLPKDRFSAERLKGVDSTLKIQPAKLEDSAVYLCASRLNNEQFFGPGTRLTVL.

The V call is TRBV25-1, the J call TRBJ2-7; TRBD1 aligns across 7 bases. The CDR3 has 15 amino acids. Germline-derived CDR1 and CDR2 are MGHDK and SYGVNS. Losses at the gene ends were 2 bases for V and 5 bases for J; bases not matched to a gene: 9. CDR3 loop: CASSESSGQTHEQYF. DNA for the CDR3: TGTGCCAGCAGTGAAAGTTCGGGACAGACCCACGAGCAGTACTTC.

This clone was observed a few times. The chain recombines TRBV13 with TRBJ2-3; 9 bases line up with TRBD2. The germline V gene has CDR1 PRHDT and CDR2 FYEKMQ (reference sequence). V trimming: 7 bases; J trimming: 0 bases; junction bases outside the gene matches: 5. The CDR3 extends over 15 amino acids. CDR3: CASNERGASTDTQYF. The CDR3 DNA reads as TGTGCCAGCAACGAGCGGGGGGCCAGCACAGATACGCAGTATTTT.

The chain uses TRBV29-1 and TRBJ2-3, with D perhaps matching TRBD2 (7 bases). Trimming removed 6 bases from V and 4 bases from J, with 20 bases in between. This CDR3 is built from 15 residues. The germline gives CDR1 SQVTM, CDR2 ANQGSEA. In DNA form, the CDR3 reads TGCAGCGTAGCCTATGGTGGGGGGGCCCCAGATACGCAGTATTTT. It specifies CSVAYGGGAPDTQYF.

This sequence joins TRBV25-1 and TRBJ2-1; 8 bases align to TRBD2. Trimming cost V 1 base and J 9 bases; bases outside gene matches: 14. Germline V gene sequence: CDR1 MGHDK, CDR2 SYGVNS. CDR3 length: 17 amino acids. CDR3 in DNA: TGTGCCAGCAGTGAATCGGGGGGGGGCCGAGCGGGCAGTGAGCAGTTCTTC. This encodes CASSESGGGRAGSEQFF.

This clone was recorded once. This chain joins TRBV4-2 and TRBJ2-7, with unresolved D. The CDR3 spans 14 residues. V gave up 1 base and J gave up 2 bases, with 9 bases separating them. CDR1 is LGHNA, CDR2 YNFKEQ, per germline. The DNA of the CDR3 is TGTGCCAGCAGCCAAGCCCCGAGAACCTACGAGCAGTACTTC. Translating gives CASSQAPRTYEQYF.

This chain links TRBV7-2 with TRBJ2-1, with 8 bases aligning to TRBD2. V lost 4 bases, J lost 8 bases, and 10 bases stayed unmatched. CDR1 SGHTA and CDR2 FQGNSA come from the germline V gene. This CDR3 has 15 amino acids. The DNA of the CDR3 is TGTGCCAGCAGCTCGGGACTAGTTGGAGTCGATGAGCAGTTCTTC. Residues: CASSSGLVGVDEQFF.

V gene TRBV7-9 combines with J gene TRBJ1-1, with a weak D call TRBD1 (6 bases). This CDR3 has 17 residues. Trimming pared 4 bases from V and 0 bases from J, leaving 18 bases between. Germline assignment: CDR1 SEHNR and CDR2 FQNEAQ (reference sequence). CDR3 loop: CASSSDSGGIMNTEAFF. In nucleotides, the CDR3 is TGTGCCAGCAGCTCGGACAGTGGGGGAATCATGAACACTGAAGCTTTCTTT.

J is TRBJ2-7 and V is TRBV20-1; 8 nucleotides agree with TRBD2. CDR1 DFQATT and CDR2 SNEGSKA come from the germline V gene (reference sequence). V was pared by 3 bases and J by 3 bases, with 13 bases of the junction left unmatched. The CDR3 covers 16 residues. CDR3 amino acids: CSASPFSGAVGYEQYF. The DNA of the CDR3 is TGCAGTGCTAGTCCCTTTAGCGGGGCGGTCGGCTACGAGCAGTACTTC.

The chain carries TRBV5-1 and TRBJ1-2, with D possibly being TRBD1 (5 bases). The length of the CDR3 is 14 residues. CDR1 is SGHRS, CDR2 YFSETQ, per germline. The ends were cut back, 0 bases at V and 3 bases at J, with 9 bases in the middle. The chain's CDR3 is CASSLGGSDYGYTF. The CDR3 nucleotides read TGCGCCAGCAGCTTGGGGGGCAGTGACTATGGCTACACCTTC.

The rearrangement joins TRBV5-4 to TRBJ2-5, with unresolved D. The CDR3 covers 14 residues. CDR1 is SGHNT and CDR2 is YYREEE in the germline V gene (reference sequence). V shed 5 bases and J shed 1 base, with 12 bases lying between them. The CDR3, as DNA: TGTGCCAGCAGTCCCTTCTTAGTCCAAGAGACCCAGTACTTC. This sequence encodes CASSPFLVQETQYF.

This clone was counted only a few times. The chain has TRBV7-9 and TRBJ1-3; tentatively, D is TRBD1 (6 bases). The germline V and J ends were trimmed by 3 bases and 7 bases, with 10 bases remaining between them. This CDR3 is 13 amino acids long. Germline loops: CDR1 SEHNR, CDR2 FQNEAQ (reference sequence). CDR3 DNA: TGTGCCAGCAGCTTCAGGGGTAGTAACACCATATATTTT. Its protein product is CASSFRGSNTIYF.

The V gene is TRBV5-1, the J gene TRBJ1-3; TRBD1 is a possible D gene (6 bases). Trimming removed 5 bases at V and 0 bases at J, with 12 bases between. The CDR3 length is 15 residues. From germline, CDR1 is SGHRS and CDR2 YFSETQ. The CDR3 region is CASRPRTDSGNTIYF. The CDR3, as DNA: TGCGCCAGCAGGCCCCGGACAGACTCTGGAAACACCATATATTTT.